This T cell receptor (beta chain) was sequenced for a study of lymphopenia after photon versus proton radiotherapy. Regarding this clone: Antigen specificity is unknown.

The length of the CDR3 is 13 residues. Trimming cost V 4 bases and J 1 base, with 9 bases left between them. The V gene's germline CDR1 is SGHRS and CDR2 YFSETQ. Findings of the study overall: Better survival with proton therapy was suggested as possible, not demonstrated. Under photons, naive T cells and diversity fell while effector/memory populations rose.

Libraries were prepared by immunoSEQ multiplex PCR; TCRdb keeps only in-frame clonotypes and omits some of them. The sample holds about 27,000 clones; 80% to 90% are singletons and the top ten take roughly a fifth. This receptor was identified in a man over 45 with gastric cancer. V and J are TRBV5-1 and TRBJ2-7; D unclear. This sample comprised peripheral blood, obtained from a patient treated with photon-based radiotherapy. The CDR3 loop reads CASSRERSYEQYF. The DNA for the CDR3 is TGCGCCAGCAGCAGAGAACGATCCTACGAGCAGTACTTC.